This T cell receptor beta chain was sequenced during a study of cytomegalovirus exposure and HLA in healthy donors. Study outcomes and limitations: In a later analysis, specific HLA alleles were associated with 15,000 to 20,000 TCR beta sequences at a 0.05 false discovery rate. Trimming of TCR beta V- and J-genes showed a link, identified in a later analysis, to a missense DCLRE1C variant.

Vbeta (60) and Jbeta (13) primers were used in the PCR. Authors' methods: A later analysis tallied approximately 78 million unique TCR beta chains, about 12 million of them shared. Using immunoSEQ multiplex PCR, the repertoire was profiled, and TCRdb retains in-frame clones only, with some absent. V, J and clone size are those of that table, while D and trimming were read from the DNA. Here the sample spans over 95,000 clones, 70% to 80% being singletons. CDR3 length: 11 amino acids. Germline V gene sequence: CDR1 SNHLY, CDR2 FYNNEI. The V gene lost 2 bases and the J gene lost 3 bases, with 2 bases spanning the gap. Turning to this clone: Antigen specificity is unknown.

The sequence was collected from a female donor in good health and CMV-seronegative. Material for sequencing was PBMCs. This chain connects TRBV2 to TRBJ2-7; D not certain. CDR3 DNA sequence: TGTGCCAGCAGTGAACGCTACGAGCAGTACTTC. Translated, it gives CASSERYEQYF.